This TCR beta chain appears in the sequencing data of a study of T-cell reconstitution after alpha-beta-depleted transplantation in children. Whole-study results and caveats: Expanded graft clones numbering several hundred reportedly gave rise to alpha-beta T cells about two months after transplant.

In this sample, this clonotype turned up a few times. Its specificity is unknown. Unique molecular identifiers were built into the TCRbeta library. TCRdb re-analysed the PCR reads in MiXCR, keeping a single row per CDR3 protein. The top ten clones hold 0.75% to 0.85% of a sample with hundreds of thousands of distinct CDR3 sequences, around 14% of them seen once. The V gene lost 5 bases and the J gene lost 5 bases, with 10 bases spanning the gap. In germline, CDR1 is SEHNR, CDR2 FQNEAQ (reference sequence). This CDR3 spans 12 amino acids. V and J are TRBV7-9 and TRBJ2-7; D ambiguous. The source was PBMCs, collected before TCRalphabeta/CD19-depleted stem cell transplant. This receptor was obtained from a girl between 2 and 10 years old with congenital amegakaryocytic thrombocytopenia, due to receive a stem cell transplant. The CDR3 DNA follows: TGTGCCAGCAGCGAGCTAGACCACGAGCAGTACTTC. It translates to CASSELDHEQYF.